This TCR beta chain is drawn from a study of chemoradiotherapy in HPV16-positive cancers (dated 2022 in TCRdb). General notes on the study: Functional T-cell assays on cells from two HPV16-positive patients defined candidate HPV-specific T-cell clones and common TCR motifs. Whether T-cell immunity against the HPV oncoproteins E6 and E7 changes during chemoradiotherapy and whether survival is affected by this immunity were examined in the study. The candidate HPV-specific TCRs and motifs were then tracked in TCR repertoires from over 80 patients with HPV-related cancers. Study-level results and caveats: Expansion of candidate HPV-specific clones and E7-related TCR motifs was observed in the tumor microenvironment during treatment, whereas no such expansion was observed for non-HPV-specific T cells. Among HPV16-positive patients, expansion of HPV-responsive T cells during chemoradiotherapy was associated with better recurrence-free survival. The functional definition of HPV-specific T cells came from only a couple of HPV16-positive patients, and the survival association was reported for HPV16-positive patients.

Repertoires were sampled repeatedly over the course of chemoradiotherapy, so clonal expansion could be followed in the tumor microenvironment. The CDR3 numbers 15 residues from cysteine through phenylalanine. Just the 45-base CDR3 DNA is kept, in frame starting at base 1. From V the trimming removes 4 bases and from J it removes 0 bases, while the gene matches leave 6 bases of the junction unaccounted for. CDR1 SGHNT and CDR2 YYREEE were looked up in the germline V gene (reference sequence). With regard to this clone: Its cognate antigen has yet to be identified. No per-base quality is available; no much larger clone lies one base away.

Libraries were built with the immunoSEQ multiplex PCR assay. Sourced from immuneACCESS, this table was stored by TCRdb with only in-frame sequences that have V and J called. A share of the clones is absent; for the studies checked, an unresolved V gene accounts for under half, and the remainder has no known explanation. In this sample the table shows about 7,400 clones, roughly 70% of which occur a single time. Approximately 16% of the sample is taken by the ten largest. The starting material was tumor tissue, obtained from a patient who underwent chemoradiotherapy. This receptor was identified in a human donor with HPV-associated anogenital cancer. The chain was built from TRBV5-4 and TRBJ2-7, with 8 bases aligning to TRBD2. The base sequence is TGTGCCAGCAGCCAGCTTAGCGGGATCTCCTACGAGCAGTACTTC. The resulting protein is CASSQLSGISYEQYF.